The T cell receptor beta chain described here comes from a study of control samples from healthy donors and cancer patients. There are 16 residues in the CDR3. V dropped 4 bases and J dropped 4; count of bases not matched to a gene: 10. From germline, CDR1 is SGDLS and CDR2 YYNGEE. Clones were sequenced by immunoSEQ multiplex PCR, and TCRdb holds only the in-frame ones, with some missing. The sample lists tens of thousands of clones, less than 90% occurring once. The rearrangement joins TRBV9 to TRBJ2-3; 9 bases are a match to TRBD2. The sequencing sample was made of blood. The receptor comes from a man aged 60 to 75 in good health. The CDR3 DNA sequence: TGTGCCAGCAGCTCCCGTGGCGGGGGGGAGGCAGATACGCAGTATTTT. It is translated as CASSSRGGGEADTQYF.